These 28 T cell receptor beta chains originate from one sample sequenced in a study of blood T cells in healthy people across ages. Then a second PCR, running about 7 to 11 cycles, was carried out with a sample-barcoded 5' primer and a J-beta primer mix. TCRdb fed the 5' RACE reads into MiXCR, producing one record per CDR3 protein. The data contain fewer than 1.5 million distinct CDR3 sequences, about 40% of them singletons. The sample was blood. The receptors come from a woman between 18 and 29 years old in good health.

V gene TRBV5-1 combines with J gene TRBJ2-1, with D unclear. Deletions cut 0 bases from V and 2 bases from J, with 9 bases between. CDR3 length: 15 residues. Germline-derived CDR1 and CDR2 are SGHRS and YFSETQ. The chain's CDR3 is CASSLVADPYNEQFF. CDR3 coding DNA: TGCGCCAGCAGCTTGGTTGCGGACCCCTACAATGAGCAGTTCTTC.

The chain links TRBV14 to TRBJ1-2, with TRBD1 as a possible D gene (6 bases). Germline CDR1 is SGHDN and CDR2 is FVKESK. The V gene lost 0 bases and the J gene lost 4 bases, with 15 bases spanning the gap. The CDR3 totals 16 residues. CDR3 sequence: CASSQDGAGVSYGYTF. For the CDR3, the DNA is TGTGCCAGCAGCCAAGATGGAGCAGGGGTTAGCTATGGCTACACCTTC. Full variable domain (rest looked up from reference TRBV14 and TRBJ1-2): EAGVTQFPSHSVIEKGQTVTLRCDPISGHDNLYWYRRVMGKEIKFLLHFVKESKQDESGMPNNRFLAERTGGTYSTLKVQPAELEDSGVYFCASSQDGAGVSYGYTFGSGTRLTVV.

The chain is built from TRBV12-5 and TRBJ1-5; possible D gene TRBD1, 6 bases. The CDR3 consists of 13 residues. CDR1 is LGHNT and CDR2 is FRNRAP in the germline V gene. Trimming removed 5 bases from V and 6 bases from J, with 11 bases in between. CDR3 sequence: CASGLGGTQPQHF. For the CDR3, the DNA is TGTGCTAGTGGTCTAGGGGGGACTCAGCCCCAGCATTTT.

This rearrangement joins TRBV20-1 to TRBJ2-3; 11 bases match TRBD2. Germline-derived CDR1 and CDR2 are DFQATT and SNEGSKA (reference sequence). The CDR3 has 14 amino acids. Losses at the gene ends were 8 bases for V and 3 bases for J; bases not matched to a gene: 7. CDR3 bases: TGCAGTACTATTAGCGGGAGGGGGACAGATACGCAGTATTTT. This sequence encodes CSTISGRGTDTQYF.

Here the CDR3 reads CASSPQPQATDTQYF. The CDR3 region has the DNA TGTGCCAGCAGCCCACAACCCCAGGCCACAGATACGCAGTATTTT. The V call is TRBV6-1, the J call TRBJ2-3; D call uncertain. Germline V gives CDR1 MNHNS, CDR2 SASEGT. This CDR3 region has 15 residues. Trimming took off 6 bases at V and 2 bases at J, with 15 bases between the two ends.

The chain employs TRBV4-1 and TRBJ2-6; 7 nucleotides agree with TRBD1. Per the germline V gene, CDR1 is MGHRA and CDR2 is YSYEKL. CDR3 length equals 18 residues. V was pared by 0 bases and J by 0 bases, with 5 bases of the junction left unmatched. The CDR3 region is CASSQEGQGVSGANVLTF. CDR3 coding DNA: TGCGCCAGCAGCCAAGAGGGCCAGGGGGTCTCTGGGGCCAACGTCCTGACTTTC.

CDR3 nucleotides: TGCAGTGCTACCCGACAACAGGCGGGCTACACCTTC. As protein: CSATRQQAGYTF. The V and J genes are TRBV20-1 and TRBJ1-2; tentative D call: TRBD1 (5 bases). CDR1 and CDR2 from the germline V gene are DFQATT and SNEGSKA (reference sequence). The CDR3 consists of 12 residues. Deletions cut 4 bases from V and 8 bases from J, with 14 bases between.

The genes are TRBV12-3 or TRBV12-4 and TRBJ2-3; D is possibly TRBD1 or TRBD2 (5 bases each). Trimming shortened V by 3 bases and J by 2 bases, and 12 bases separated the two germline ends. This CDR3 has 15 residues. The CDR3 loop reads CASSFRDPPTDTQYF. The CDR3 DNA follows: TGTGCCAGCAGTTTCCGGGACCCCCCCACAGATACGCAGTATTTT.

This clonotype has only a few counts. This chain joins TRBV30 and TRBJ1-4; 8 bases agree with TRBD1. The CDR3 contains 17 residues. The germline CDR1 and CDR2 sequences are GTSNPN and SVGIG (reference sequence). J lost 4 bases, V lost 3 bases, and 13 bases had no gene match. CDR3 bases: TGTGCCTGGAGCCCCCGCGGCCGGGGACAGGATAATGAAAAACTGTTTTTT. Amino acid sequence: CAWSPRGRGQDNEKLFF.

The chain has TRBV6-5 and TRBJ2-7, with 9 bases that match TRBD2. Germline-derived CDR1 and CDR2 are MNHEY and SVGAGI. This CDR3 comprises 14 residues. J was trimmed by 0 bases and V by 8 bases; bases with no gene match: 5. The CDR3 coding sequence is TGTGCCAGCCGTCGGCGGGAGGGCTCCTACGAGCAGTACTTC. Protein: CASRRREGSYEQYF.

This clonotype was picked up a small number of times. The genes are TRBV7-9 and TRBJ1-2; D call uncertain. Germline CDR1 reads SEHNR; CDR2 reads FQNEAQ (reference sequence). Trimming cost V 1 base and J 4 bases, with 19 bases left between them. The CDR3 consists of 17 residues. The CDR3 reads CASSLGYFRRLGYGYTF. The CDR3 DNA reads TGTGCCAGCAGCTTAGGATATTTCCGGCGACTGGGCTATGGCTACACCTTC. The full variable domain, in which reference TRBV7-9 and TRBJ1-2 provide the parts outside the CDR3, is DTGVSQNPRHKITKRGQNVTFRCDPISEHNRLYWYRQTLGQGPEFLTYFQNEAQLEKSRLLSDRFSAERPKGSFSTLEIQRTEQGDSAMYLCASSLGYFRRLGYGYTFGSGTRLTVV.

This clonotype was detected many times. The rearrangement joins TRBV9 to TRBJ2-1; TRBD1 is a possible D gene (6 bases). Looked up from germline, CDR1 is SGDLS and CDR2 is YYNGEE. Trimming took 0 bases from V and 7 from J, leaving 8 bases between them. The CDR3 totals 13 residues. The DNA of the CDR3 is TGTGCCAGCAGCGTAGAACAGGGAAATGAGCAGTTCTTC. This encodes CASSVEQGNEQFF.

The chain combines TRBV7-9 with TRBJ2-5; perhaps TRBD1 as D (5 bases). Trimming removed 7 bases at V and 5 bases at J, with 23 bases between. The CDR3 sequence is 16 residues long. Germline values: CDR1 SEHNR, CDR2 FQNEAQ (reference sequence). The CDR3 region is CASTALTPGHGETQYF. CDR3 in DNA: TGTGCCAGCACCGCCCTGACACCTGGACATGGGGAGACCCAGTACTTC.

On this clonotype itself: Relative to the germline gene, one junction end is altered; a read error may explain this. The chain carries TRBV5-1 and TRBJ2-5; TRBD1 aligns across 7 bases. The end of the DNA fits TRBJ2-7 better, so the J call may be wrong. Germline V lookup: CDR1 SGHRS, CDR2 YFSETQ. The CDR3 is made up of 14 amino acids. For the CDR3, the DNA is TGCGCCGGCAGCTCACAGGGGTCCTCCTACGAGCAGTACTTC. Translation gives CAGSSQGSSYEQYF.

The chain carries TRBV6-5 and TRBJ1-2, with a tentative D call TRBD1 (5 bases). Germline V gene data show CDR1 as MNHEY and CDR2 as SVGAGI. Trimming took 5 bases from V and 4 from J, leaving 14 bases between them. The CDR3 length is 14 residues. The CDR3 sequence is CASSQRRGGYGYTF. The CDR3 DNA is TGTGCCAGCAGTCAGAGAAGGGGTGGCTATGGCTACACCTTC.

The J gene is TRBJ1-1, the V gene TRBV12-3 or TRBV12-4, with D uncertain. The CDR3 spans 12 residues. V lost 6 bases and J 3 bases, leaving 8 bases between the germline ends. Here the CDR3 DNA reads TGTGCCAGCAGGACACGTGACACTGAAGCTTTCTTT. It is translated as CASRTRDTEAFF.

The chain is built from TRBV2 and TRBJ2-7; D is ambiguous. There are 13 residues in the CDR3. V was trimmed by 4 bases and J by 2 bases, leaving 9 bases between them. Germline loops: CDR1 SNHLY, CDR2 FYNNEI. The CDR3, as DNA: TGTGCCAGCAGTGCTTTGAGACCCTACGAGCAGTACTTC. Translation gives CASSALRPYEQYF.

This clonotype was detected only a few times. The gene calls are TRBV6-5 and TRBJ1-4; unclear D gene. The germline V gene encodes CDR1 MNHEY and CDR2 SVGAGI. The CDR3 covers 16 residues. V was pared by 2 bases and J by 5 bases, with 15 bases between. CDR3 DNA sequence: TGTGCCAGCAGTTACGGGCTTGGGTCAGCCAATGAAAAACTGTTTTTT. It is translated as CASSYGLGSANEKLFF.

The chain joins TRBV5-1 to TRBJ2-1; D ambiguous. CDR1 SGHRS and CDR2 YFSETQ come from the germline V gene. The CDR3 spans 13 residues. The V gene lost 4 bases and the J gene lost 8 bases, with 13 bases spanning the gap. CDR3 in DNA: TGCGCCAGCAGCCCCCATTTGTGGGATGAGCAGTTCTTC. Amino acid sequence: CASSPHLWDEQFF.

This clonotype was detected a few times. The CDR3: CASSLPRVYSGANVLTF. As DNA, the CDR3 is TGTGCCAGCAGCCTCCCCAGAGTCTACTCTGGGGCCAACGTCCTGACTTTC. V and J are TRBV13 and TRBJ2-6, with no clear D. Germline assignment: CDR1 PRHDT and CDR2 FYEKMQ (reference sequence). The CDR3 runs 17 residues. Deletions cut 5 bases from V and 0 bases from J, with 14 bases between.

The chain couples TRBV20-1 to TRBJ2-3, with D unresolved. V shed 3 bases and J shed 5 bases, with 9 bases lying between them. CDR1 DFQATT and CDR2 SNEGSKA come from the germline V gene (reference sequence). The CDR3 extends over 12 amino acids. CDR3 bases: TGCAGTGCTAGTGATTTTGGAGATACGCAGTATTTT. It encodes CSASDFGDTQYF.

This clonotype was detected only once. CDR3 DNA sequence: TGTGCCAGCCAAGCGGGGGGCTACAATGAGCAGTACTTC. Translated, it gives CASQAGGYNEQYF. V is TRBV6-1 and J is TRBJ2-1; 9 nucleotides align to TRBD2. The last part of the DNA fits TRBJ2-7 better; the J call may be wrong. Germline values: CDR1 MNHNS, CDR2 SASEGT. The CDR3 has 13 amino acids.

In this sample, this clonotype turned up a few times. The V call is TRBV5-1, the J call TRBJ1-1; D ambiguous. This CDR3 contains 15 residues. Trimming shortened V by 0 bases and J by 0 bases, and 9 bases separated the two germline ends. Germline assignment: CDR1 SGHRS and CDR2 YFSETQ. This chain's CDR3 is CASSLGGRVNTEAFF. CDR3 bases: TGCGCCAGCAGCTTGGGAGGGAGGGTGAACACTGAAGCTTTCTTT.

A word on this clonotype: One junction end does not reproduce the germline sequence, and a read error may be involved. The chain carries TRBV12-3 or TRBV12-4 and TRBJ2-1; TRBD1 agrees at 9 bases. There are 15 residues in the CDR3. As DNA, the CDR3 is TGTGCCGGCAGTTACAGGGGGCCGTCCTACAATGAGCAGTTCTTC. Translating gives CAGSYRGPSYNEQFF.

This clonotype was seen more than once but under ten times. The chain joins TRBV21-1 to TRBJ2-7; the table assigns TRBD1, which was not confirmed against the DNA. TRBV21-1 is assigned pseudogene status. CDR3 size: 13 residues. DNA of the CDR3: TGTGCCAGCACCATTAGGGGGCTCGACGAGCAGTACTTC. It codes for CASTIRGLDEQYF.

The chain joins TRBV10-3 to TRBJ1-4, with D perhaps matching TRBD1 (5 bases). This CDR3 has 14 amino acids. Trimming took off 5 bases at V and 8 bases at J, with 15 bases between the two ends. The germline gives CDR1 ENHRY, CDR2 SYGVKD. CDR3 region: CAISLSGTREKLFF. The CDR3, as DNA: TGTGCCATCAGTCTTTCGGGGACCAGGGAAAAACTGTTTTTT.

This clonotype was seen more than once but under ten times. V usage is TRBV5-8 and J usage is TRBJ2-3; TRBD2 aligns across 8 bases. This CDR3 contains 13 residues. The germline V gene encodes CDR1 SGHTS and CDR2 YDEGEE. V shed 7 bases, J shed 1 base, and the junction held 2 bases outside the gene matches. In DNA, the CDR3 is TGTGCCAGCGCGGGGGGCGGCACAGATACGCAGTATTTT. Encoded protein: CASAGGGTDTQYF.

This clonotype showed up just a few times. The chain employs TRBV7-9 and TRBJ2-1, with D possibly TRBD2 on 5 matching bases. CDR3 length: 12 amino acids. The ends were cut back, 2 bases at V and 8 bases at J, with 7 bases in the middle. Germline V lookup: CDR1 SEHNR, CDR2 FQNEAQ (reference sequence). CDR3 in amino acids: CASSLMRDEQFF. CDR3 sequence (DNA): TGTGCCAGCAGCTTAATGAGGGATGAGCAGTTCTTC.